Presented here are 29 T cell receptor beta chains from one specimen sequenced in a study of beta chain features in type 1 diabetes (dated by TCRdb to about 2018). The library relied on the immunoSEQ multiplex PCR assay. The entire isolated RNA was reverse transcribed using the High Capacity cDNA Reverse Transcription Kit, and thus expressed TCRB transcripts were sequenced. TCRdb carries this immuneACCESS record with in-frame sequences only. Its versions omit some clonotypes, under half of them owing to an unresolved V gene in the studies checked, with the rest unexplained. Within this sample are a few hundred thousand clones, with about 16% of them counted one time only. Jointly, the top ten make up under 0.02% of the sample. Sequenced sample: naive CD4+ T cells from blood. The meaning of the sample's cell subset or site label: true naive CD4+ T cells. All receptors come from a woman between 18 and 29 years old in good health.

CDR3: CATSGSDYSYNEQFF. The CDR3 DNA reads TGTGCCACCAGCGGAAGCGATTACTCCTACAATGAGCAGTTCTTC. The chain joins TRBV15 to TRBJ2-1; D not resolved. V was pared by 5 bases and J by 0 bases, with 11 bases between. Germline V lookup: CDR1 LNHNV, CDR2 YYDKDF (reference sequence). The CDR3 is made up of 15 amino acids.

This clone showed up just a few times. The chain combines TRBV14 with TRBJ2-1, with TRBD2 as a possible D gene (5 bases). Germline V lookup: CDR1 SGHDN, CDR2 FVKESK. This CDR3 spans 16 amino acids. The V end lost 1 base, the J end lost 0 bases, and 10 bases lay between the germline ends. Written as DNA, the CDR3 is TGTGCCAGCAGCCAAGTCCGCGGAGGCTCCTACAATGAGCAGTTCTTC. It specifies CASSQVRGGSYNEQFF.

To note about this clone: This same CDR3 is encoded by further DNA sequences in the sample. V usage is TRBV9 and J usage is TRBJ2-7; D uncertain. V was clipped by 3 bases and J by 2 bases, with 9 bases between them. From germline, CDR1 is SGDLS and CDR2 YYNGEE. The CDR3 length is 13 residues. The CDR3 spells CASSAGTTYEQYF. CDR3 nucleotide sequence: TGTGCCAGCAGCGCAGGAACAACCTACGAGCAGTACTTC.

The genes are TRBV14 and TRBJ2-3, with D possibly TRBD1 on 5 matching bases. The germline V gene has CDR1 SGHDN and CDR2 FVKESK. V dropped 1 base and J dropped 0 bases, with 14 bases sitting between them. The CDR3 sequence is 17 residues long. The CDR3 DNA reads TGTGCCAGCAGCCAAGCTCTTGGACACTTTAGCACAGATACGCAGTATTTT. Translation gives CASSQALGHFSTDTQYF.

In its sample, this clone was seen a few times. CDR3 loop: CASARDRGQGRQPQHF. For the CDR3, the DNA is TGTGCCAGCGCCCGGGACAGGGGGCAGGGGCGACAGCCCCAGCATTTT. J is TRBJ1-5 and V is TRBV2; 12 bases map to TRBD1. The CDR3 runs 16 residues. V was pared by 8 bases and J by 7 bases, with 12 bases of the junction left unmatched. CDR1 and CDR2 from the germline V gene are SNHLY and FYNNEI. The entire variable domain, with the rest obtained from reference TRBV2 and TRBJ1-5, is as follows: EPEVTQTPSHQVTQMGQEVILRCVPISNHLYFYWYRQILGQKVEFLVSFYNNEISEKSEIFDDQFSVERPDGSNFTLKIRSTKLEDSAMYFCASARDRGQGRQPQHFGDGTRLSIL.

The V gene is TRBV29-1, the J gene TRBJ1-2, with D possibly TRBD1 on 5 matching bases. The germline V and J ends were trimmed by 4 bases and 3 bases, with 15 bases remaining between them. This CDR3 has 14 amino acids. Germline lookup yields CDR1 SQVTM and CDR2 ANQGSEA. The CDR3 is CSVGGVREYYGYTF. The CDR3 DNA is TGCAGCGTTGGCGGGGTCAGGGAATACTATGGCTACACCTTC.

This clone was found a few times. The rearrangement links TRBV21-1 to TRBJ1-2. TRBV21-1 is given as a pseudogene. The length of the CDR3 is 13 residues. DNA for the CDR3: TGTGCCAGCAGCAATGAGCTCACCGGGGGCTACACCTTC. Protein product: CASSNELTGGYTF.

The chain employs TRBV14 and TRBJ1-1; possible D gene TRBD1, 5 bases. The V gene lost 2 bases and the J gene lost 4 bases, with 17 bases spanning the gap. Per germline, CDR1 SGHDN and CDR2 FVKESK. CDR3 length: 16 amino acids. The CDR3 here is CASSQRRAGSGTEAFF. CDR3 DNA sequence: TGTGCCAGCAGCCAAAGAAGGGCAGGGTCGGGCACTGAAGCTTTCTTT.

The chain has TRBV19 and TRBJ2-1, with D perhaps TRBD1 (6 bases). The CDR3 loop spans 11 amino acids. The V end was cut by 8 bases, the J end by 4 bases, with 6 bases between. Germline CDR1 reads LNHDA; CDR2 reads SQIVND (reference sequence). CDR3 coding DNA: TGTGCCAGTGGACAGTACAATGAGCAGTTCTTC. Protein product: CASGQYNEQFF.

This clone was picked up a small number of times. V and J are TRBV4-2 and TRBJ2-4, with 11 nucleotides matching TRBD2. Losses at the gene ends were 0 bases for V and 6 bases for J; bases not matched to a gene: 19. The CDR3 length is 21 residues. The germline gives CDR1 LGHNA, CDR2 YNFKEQ. CDR3 in amino acids: CASSQDVSWQGTSGSRNIQYF. DNA of the CDR3: TGTGCCAGCAGCCAAGATGTATCATGGCAGGGAACTAGCGGGAGCCGAAACATTCAGTACTTC.

The rearrangement uses TRBV5-1 and TRBJ2-5; the D gene is possibly TRBD2 (6 bases). This CDR3 is 13 amino acids long. Germline V gene sequence: CDR1 SGHRS, CDR2 YFSETQ. Trimming shortened V by 3 bases and J by 5 bases, and 11 bases separated the two germline ends. The CDR3 protein is CASSWDFSETQYF. In DNA, the CDR3 is TGCGCCAGCAGCTGGGACTTTTCGGAGACCCAGTACTTC.

This rearrangement joins TRBV9 to TRBJ2-3, with 10 nucleotides matching TRBD2. Germline-derived CDR1 and CDR2 are SGDLS and YYNGEE. The CDR3 sequence is 15 residues long. The V segment lost 5 bases and the J segment 2 bases; nucleotides outside the gene matches: 5. CDR3 DNA sequence: TGTGCCAGCAGACCCAGCGGGAGGGTCACAGATACGCAGTATTTT. Translation gives CASRPSGRVTDTQYF.

For the CDR3, the DNA is TGTGCCAGCTCACTAACAGGGGGCACCTACGAGCAGTACTTC. Translating gives CASSLTGGTYEQYF. The rearrangement joins TRBV18 to TRBJ2-7; 9 bases match TRBD1. The CDR3 is 14 amino acids. In germline, CDR1 is KGHSH, CDR2 LQKENI. The J segment lost 2 bases and the V segment lost 4 bases, leaving 3 bases of the junction unmatched.

This clone was observed a few times. The chain joins TRBV30 to TRBJ1-1, with TRBD1 as a possible D gene (6 bases). Trimming pared 7 bases from V and 1 base from J, leaving 16 bases between. Per germline, CDR1 GTSNPN and CDR2 SVGIG (reference sequence). CDR3 length: 14 residues. The CDR3 DNA follows: TGTGCCTTTTCCCAGTGGACAGAGAACACTGAAGCTTTCTTT. This translates into CAFSQWTENTEAFF.

The V and J genes are TRBV5-6 and TRBJ2-3, with 12 bases identical to TRBD2. With 4 bases clipped from V and 6 bases from J, the junction kept 6 bases outside the gene matches. The CDR3 totals 15 residues. Germline CDR1 SGHDT, CDR2 YYEEEE. DNA of the CDR3: TGTGCCAGCAGCCCACTAGCGGGAGGCGTGGATACGCAGTATTTT. Translating gives CASSPLAGGVDTQYF.

The chain joins TRBV4-2 to TRBJ1-4; tentatively, D is TRBD1 (5 bases). V was clipped by 4 bases and J by 2 bases, with 11 bases between them. Germline V gene sequence: CDR1 LGHNA, CDR2 YNFKEQ. This CDR3 has 15 amino acids. In nucleotides, the CDR3 is TGTGCCAGCAGCCCATACAGGACGACTAATGAAAAACTGTTTTTT. Translating it yields CASSPYRTTNEKLFF.

The rearrangement joins TRBV11-1 to TRBJ2-2; the match to TRBD2 covers 7 bases. This CDR3 region has 14 residues. Germline trimming cut 2 bases from V and 7 bases from J; bases unmatched to any gene: 4. Germline V gene lookup returns CDR1 SGHAT and CDR2 FQDESV (reference sequence). DNA for the CDR3: TGTGCCAGCAGCTTAACGGGAGGCAGCGGGGAGCTGTTTTTT. Translating it yields CASSLTGGSGELFF.

This clone was seen a few times. V and J are TRBV4-2 and TRBJ2-5; 12 bases line up with TRBD2. The CDR3 is 16 amino acids. With V trimmed by 0 bases and J by 4 bases, 3 bases remained unmatched. Germline loops: CDR1 LGHNA, CDR2 YNFKEQ. The DNA of the CDR3 is TGTGCCAGCAGCCAAGACCAACTAGCGGGAGGAGAGACCCAGTACTTC. It codes for CASSQDQLAGGETQYF.

The chain joins TRBV2 to TRBJ2-3, with D unresolved. The CDR3 extends over 12 amino acids. V dropped 5 bases and J dropped 3 bases, with 6 bases sitting between them. Looked up from germline, CDR1 is SNHLY and CDR2 is FYNNEI. The CDR3 is CASSTMTDTQYF. For the CDR3, the DNA is TGTGCCAGCAGTACTATGACAGATACGCAGTATTTT.

Concerning this clone: Different DNA sequences within this sample yield the same CDR3. The chain joins TRBV28 to TRBJ2-7, with 7 bases lining up with TRBD1. The germline CDR1 and CDR2 sequences are MDHEN and SYDVKM. V shed 6 bases, J shed 4 bases, and the junction held 6 bases outside the gene matches. CDR3 length equals 13 residues. CDR3 residues: CASRPGQPYEQYF. Here the CDR3 DNA reads TGTGCCAGCAGACCGGGACAGCCGTACGAGCAGTACTTC.

There are a few counts of this clone. V is TRBV29-1 and J is TRBJ2-1, with TRBD2 identical over 11 bases. CDR3 length: 15 amino acids. Germline V gene lookup returns CDR1 SQVTM and CDR2 ANQGSEA. V was pared by 7 bases and J by 8 bases, with 13 bases of the junction left unmatched. CDR3 sequence: CSASVAGGPRHEQFF. CDR3 in DNA: TGCAGCGCCTCCGTAGCGGGAGGGCCAAGGCATGAGCAGTTCTTC.

This clone was recorded a few times. The CDR3 loop reads CASSLVGLDTQYF. The CDR3 bases are TGTGCCAGCAGCTTGGTCGGGTTGGATACGCAGTATTTT. The V gene is TRBV7-6, the J gene TRBJ2-3; D is undetermined. Trimming took 3 bases from V and 6 from J, leaving 10 bases between them. The CDR3 loop spans 13 amino acids. In germline, CDR1 is SGHVS, CDR2 FNYEAQ.

This clone was found a few times. This sequence joins TRBV13 and TRBJ2-7, with TRBD2 matching over 10 bases. Germline assignment: CDR1 PRHDT and CDR2 FYEKMQ (reference sequence). Germline trimming cut 1 base from V and 2 bases from J; bases unmatched to any gene: 5. The CDR3 totals 16 residues. In nucleotides, the CDR3 is TGTGCCAGCAGCTTAGCTAAACTAGCGGGAACCTACGAGCAGTACTTC. As protein: CASSLAKLAGTYEQYF.

V is TRBV27 and J is TRBJ2-6; tentatively, D is TRBD1 (5 bases). V lost 2 bases, J lost 2 bases, and 10 bases lay in between. The CDR3 is 16 amino acids. Germline CDR1 and CDR2: MNHEY and SMNVEV (reference sequence). CDR3: CASSLTPGPGANVLTF. CDR3 in DNA: TGTGCCAGCAGTTTAACCCCAGGGCCTGGGGCCAACGTCCTGACTTTC.

The chain carries TRBV27 and TRBJ2-7, with D uncertain. CDR1 is MNHEY, CDR2 SMNVEV, per germline (reference sequence). The CDR3 is 14 amino acids. V dropped 6 bases and J dropped 3 bases, with 15 bases sitting between them. The CDR3 nucleotides are TGTGCCAGCAGCCGTAGCACGGTAGGCTACGAGCAGTACTTC. Protein product: CASSRSTVGYEQYF.

A few counts support this clone. One end of the junction fails to match germline, which may point to a read error. The chain combines TRBV5-1 with TRBJ2-2; possible D gene TRBD2, 6 bases. CDR1 and CDR2 (germline): SGHRS, YFSETQ. The CDR3 runs 15 residues. Here the CDR3 reads CASRLGLAQTGELFF. DNA of the CDR3: TGCGCCAGCAGGTTGGGGCTAGCGCAGACCGGGGAGCTGTTTTTT.

This chain connects TRBV4-2 to TRBJ2-5; 10 bases fit TRBD2. V gave up 0 bases and J gave up 10 bases; unmatched junction bases: 8. Germline CDR1 LGHNA, CDR2 YNFKEQ. This CDR3 has 15 residues. The CDR3 region is CASSQDSGRPTHQYF. CDR3 coding DNA: TGTGCCAGCAGCCAAGATAGCGGGAGGCCCACTCACCAGTACTTC.

The rearrangement uses TRBV7-2 and TRBJ2-1; weak D call: TRBD2 (5 bases). V was cut by 3 bases and J by 0 bases, with 18 bases left in between. The V gene's germline CDR1 is SGHTA and CDR2 FQGNSA. The CDR3 contains 18 residues. CDR3 in amino acids: CASSFTLAGSSSYNEQFF. CDR3 sequence (DNA): TGTGCCAGCAGCTTTACTCTGGCGGGCAGCAGCTCCTACAATGAGCAGTTCTTC.

In its sample, this clone was seen a few times. V gene TRBV15 combines with J gene TRBJ2-1; 12 positions agree with TRBD2. CDR3 length: 18 amino acids. J lost 6 bases, V lost 0 bases, and 9 bases had no gene match. Per the germline V gene, CDR1 is LNHNV and CDR2 is YYDKDF (reference sequence). DNA for the CDR3: TGTGCCACCAGCAGAGATCTACTAGCGGGAGGTTTTGGCAATGAGCAGTTCTTC. Translated: CATSRDLLAGGFGNEQFF.